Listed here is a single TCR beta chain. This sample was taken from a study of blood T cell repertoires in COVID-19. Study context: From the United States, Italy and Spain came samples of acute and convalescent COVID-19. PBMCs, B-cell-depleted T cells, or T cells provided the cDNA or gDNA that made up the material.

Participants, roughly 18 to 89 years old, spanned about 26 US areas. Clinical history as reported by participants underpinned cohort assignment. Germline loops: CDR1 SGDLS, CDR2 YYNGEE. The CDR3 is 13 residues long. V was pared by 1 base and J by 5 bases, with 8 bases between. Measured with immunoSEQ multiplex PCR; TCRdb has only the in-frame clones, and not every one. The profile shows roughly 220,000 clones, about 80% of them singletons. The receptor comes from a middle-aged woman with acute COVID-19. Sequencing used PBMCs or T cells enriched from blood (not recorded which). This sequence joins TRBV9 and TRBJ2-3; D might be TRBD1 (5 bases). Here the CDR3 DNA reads TGTGCCAGCAGCGTACAGGGTTTAGATACGCAGTATTTT. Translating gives CASSVQGLDTQYF.